A single sample gave rise to the 23 T cell receptor beta chains below, sequenced in a study of blood T cell repertoires in COVID-19. TCRdb keeps only in-frame clones here, not all; method: immunoSEQ multiplex PCR. Here the sample spans 55,000 to 65,000 clones, about 91% being singletons. The source material was peripheral blood. These receptors all come from a man between 60 and 75 years old with acute or convalescent COVID-19.

This clone was observed once. The chain employs TRBV19 and TRBJ2-5, with 10 bases aligning to TRBD2. Looked up from germline, CDR1 is LNHDA and CDR2 is SQIVND (reference sequence). There are 16 residues in the CDR3. The V gene end was trimmed by 6 bases and the J gene end by 2 bases; junction bases not matched to a gene: 9. The CDR3 here is CASSQAGAGGQETQYF. The CDR3 nucleotides are TGTGCCAGTAGCCAAGCTGGAGCGGGAGGGCAAGAGACCCAGTACTTC.

This CDR3 is CASSLGGPSTGELFF. The CDR3 coding sequence is TGCGCCAGCAGCTTGGGGGGGCCGAGCACCGGGGAGCTGTTTTTT. The chain employs TRBV5-1 and TRBJ2-2; tentative D call: TRBD1 (6 bases). The V end was cut by 0 bases, the J end by 4 bases, with 10 bases between. Germline lookup yields CDR1 SGHRS and CDR2 YFSETQ. CDR3 length: 15 residues.

The gene calls are TRBV28 and TRBJ1-1; D not resolved. Germline values: CDR1 MDHEN, CDR2 SYDVKM. Trimming cost V 1 base and J 7 bases, with 7 bases left between them. The CDR3 is made up of 12 amino acids. The CDR3 DNA is TGTGCCAGCAGTTTATCCACGGGTGAAGCTTTCTTT. Translation: CASSLSTGEAFF.

This clone came up once. The chain is built from TRBV4-3 and TRBJ2-7; 13 positions agree with TRBD2. CDR3 length: 15 amino acids. Germline V lookup: CDR1 LGHNA, CDR2 YSLEER. The ends lost 3 bases at V and 2 bases at J; junction bases unmatched: 1. CDR3 bases: TGCGCCAGCAGCCATACTAGCGGGAGGGCCTACGAGCAGTACTTC. Its protein product is CASSHTSGRAYEQYF.

The rearrangement links TRBV27 to TRBJ1-3, with D uncertain. The germline V and J ends were trimmed by 0 bases and 8 bases, with 14 bases remaining between them. The CDR3 is 15 amino acids. Looked up from germline, CDR1 is MNHEY and CDR2 is SMNVEV (reference sequence). CDR3 sequence: CASSLSPVGGYTIYF. In nucleotides, the CDR3 is TGTGCCAGCAGTTTATCGCCCGTTGGCGGTTACACCATATATTTT.

V and J are TRBV27 and TRBJ1-6; 10 bases agree with TRBD1. Trimming took 5 bases from V and 0 from J; bases not matched to a gene: 7. The CDR3 runs to 18 residues. Germline V gives CDR1 MNHEY, CDR2 SMNVEV (reference sequence). This chain's CDR3 is CASSPLGQGSSYNSPLHF. DNA of the CDR3: TGTGCCAGCAGTCCACTGGGACAGGGGAGCTCCTATAATTCACCCCTCCACTTT.

This chain joins TRBV10-3 and TRBJ2-4; maybe TRBD1 (5 bases). CDR1 and CDR2 (germline): ENHRY, SYGVKD. Trimming removed 0 bases at V and 6 bases at J, with 12 bases between. The CDR3 is 15 residues long. The CDR3 nucleotides are TGTGCCATCAGTGAGTCCCATGACCAGGGAAACATTCAGTACTTC. This sequence encodes CAISESHDQGNIQYF.

The V gene is TRBV28, the J gene TRBJ1-2, with TRBD1 matching 9 bases. CDR1 is MDHEN, CDR2 SYDVKM, per germline. After removal of 0 bases from V and 4 bases from J, the junction contained 0 bases not matched to a gene. CDR3 size: 14 residues. CDR3 region: CASSLWDRGYGYTF. The CDR3 DNA sequence: TGTGCCAGCAGTTTATGGGACAGGGGCTATGGCTACACCTTC.

The rearrangement uses TRBV6-5 and TRBJ2-5; 9 bases agree with TRBD1. The CDR3 covers 14 residues. Germline V gene sequence: CDR1 MNHEY, CDR2 SVGAGI. Losses at the gene ends were 6 bases for V and 5 bases for J; bases not matched to a gene: 7. CDR3 sequence reads: CASRGQGAAETQYF. The CDR3 DNA reads TGTGCCAGCAGGGGACAGGGCGCTGCGGAGACCCAGTACTTC.

The chain uses TRBV7-2 and TRBJ2-1; a possible D gene is TRBD1 (5 bases). CDR1 is SGHTA and CDR2 is FQGNSA in the germline V gene. This CDR3 is built from 15 residues. V lost 5 bases to trimming and J lost 2 bases, with 13 bases between them. This CDR3 reads CASSMTVGTYNEQFF. The DNA for the CDR3 is TGTGCCAGCAGCATGACAGTAGGAACCTACAATGAGCAGTTCTTC.

V gene TRBV5-1 combines with J gene TRBJ2-1, with 9 positions matching TRBD2. V shed 4 bases, J shed 9 bases, and the junction held 11 bases outside the gene matches. Germline CDR1 reads SGHRS; CDR2 reads YFSETQ. This CDR3 contains 15 residues. This CDR3 is CASSPPSGIRGEQFF. The DNA of the CDR3 is TGCGCCAGCAGCCCTCCTAGCGGGATTAGGGGTGAGCAGTTCTTC.

This chain connects TRBV18 to TRBJ1-1; TRBD1 agrees at 7 bases. The CDR3 covers 14 residues. Germline V gives CDR1 KGHSH, CDR2 LQKENI. After removal of 1 base from V and 11 bases from J, the junction contained 10 bases not matched to a gene. This CDR3 is CASSPQGARFQAFF. Written as DNA, the CDR3 is TGTGCCAGCTCACCACAGGGGGCGCGGTTCCAGGCTTTCTTT. The full variable domain, rest sourced from reference TRBV18 and TRBJ1-1, is NAGVMQNPRHLVRRRGQEARLRCSPMKGHSHVYWYRQLPEEGLKFMVYLQKENIIDESGMPKERFSAEFPKEGPSILRIQQVVRGDSAAYFCASSPQGARFQAFFGQGTRLTVV.

CDR3 region: CASRPSPGREETQYF. In DNA, the CDR3 is TGTGCCAGTAGACCATCCCCGGGGAGAGAAGAGACCCAGTACTTC. The V gene is TRBV19, the J gene TRBJ2-5; D might be TRBD2 (5 bases). Germline V gene sequence: CDR1 LNHDA, CDR2 SQIVND (reference sequence). The CDR3 consists of 15 residues. Trimming pared 6 bases from V and 3 bases from J, leaving 17 bases between.

The J gene is TRBJ1-5, the V gene TRBV28; 9 positions agree with TRBD1. Germline-derived CDR1 and CDR2 are MDHEN and SYDVKM. V dropped 1 base and J dropped 6; count of bases not matched to a gene: 13. The CDR3 runs 18 residues. CDR3 nucleotides: TGTGCCAGCAGTTTATATAAATGGGACAGGGATAGGGGTCAGCCCCAGCATTTT. Translation gives CASSLYKWDRDRGQPQHF.

The J gene is TRBJ1-3, the V gene TRBV19; maybe TRBD1 (5 bases). The CDR3 has 16 amino acids. Germline V gives CDR1 LNHDA, CDR2 SQIVND (reference sequence). The ends were cut back, 6 bases at V and 0 bases at J, with 15 bases in the middle. In DNA form, the CDR3 reads TGTGCCAGTAGCCCCATCGGGGGTCCCTCTGGAAACACCATATATTTT. Translating it yields CASSPIGGPSGNTIYF.

The rearrangement uses TRBV30 and TRBJ2-2, with 12 bases identical to TRBD2. The CDR3 is made up of 15 amino acids. CDR1 and CDR2 from the germline V gene are GTSNPN and SVGIG (reference sequence). Trimming at V came to 4 bases and at J to 0 bases, leaving 0 bases not matched to a gene. The CDR3 coding sequence is TGTGCCTGGACTAGCGGGAGGGCGAACACCGGGGAGCTGTTTTTT. As protein: CAWTSGRANTGELFF.

V gene TRBV29-1 combines with J gene TRBJ1-2; 8 bases fit TRBD1. The CDR3 runs to 14 residues. Germline V gene sequence: CDR1 SQVTM, CDR2 ANQGSEA. With 3 bases clipped from V and 2 bases from J, the junction kept 5 bases outside the gene matches. In DNA, the CDR3 is TGCAGCGTTGATCGGCAGGGGGCCAACTATGGCTACACCTTC. Translation gives CSVDRQGANYGYTF.

The gene calls are TRBV27 and TRBJ2-7; 8 bases line up with TRBD1. Germline V gives CDR1 MNHEY, CDR2 SMNVEV (reference sequence). This CDR3 has 14 residues. The V gene end was trimmed by 0 bases and the J gene end by 4 bases; junction bases not matched to a gene: 2. This chain's CDR3 is CASSLSRTGYEQYF. The CDR3 DNA is TGTGCCAGCAGTTTATCCAGGACAGGGTACGAGCAGTACTTC.

The chain joins TRBV7-2 to TRBJ1-6; D is possibly TRBD1 (6 bases). Germline assignment: CDR1 SGHTA and CDR2 FQGNSA. The germline V and J ends were trimmed by 5 bases and 6 bases, with 17 bases remaining between them. The CDR3 sequence is 16 residues long. DNA of the CDR3: TGTGCCAGCAGCCCAGGGGACGCCAACCTTAATTCACCCCTCCACTTT. This encodes CASSPGDANLNSPLHF. The whole variable domain, remainder taken from reference TRBV7-2 and TRBJ1-6, is GAGVSQSPSNKVTEKGKDVELRCDPISGHTALYWYRQSLGQGLEFLIYFQGNSAPDKSGLPSDRFSAERTGGSVSTLTIQRTQQEDSAVYLCASSPGDANLNSPLHFGNGTRLTVT.

This clone was found once. This chain uses TRBV11-2 with TRBJ1-2; 9 bases line up with TRBD1. The V gene's germline CDR1 is SGHAT and CDR2 FQNNGV. Germline trimming cut 4 bases from V and 4 bases from J; bases unmatched to any gene: 4. This CDR3 has 14 amino acids. As DNA, the CDR3 is TGTGCCAGCAGCTGGGGGACAGGGCCCTATGGCTACACCTTC. Translating it yields CASSWGTGPYGYTF.

The chain carries TRBV6-5 and TRBJ2-7; D remains ambiguous. CDR1 MNHEY and CDR2 SVGAGI come from the germline V gene. Trimming cost V 6 bases and J 1 base, with 4 bases left between them. The CDR3 is made up of 11 amino acids. DNA for the CDR3: TGTGCCAGCAGGTCATCCTACGAGCAGTACTTC. Protein: CASRSSYEQYF.

The V gene is TRBV29-1, the J gene TRBJ2-1; TRBD1 matches at 11 bases. CDR1 and CDR2 (germline): SQVTM, ANQGSEA. Trimming cost V 5 bases and J 8 bases; bases outside gene matches: 8. The CDR3 runs to 14 residues. The CDR3 coding sequence is TGCAGCGTTAAAACCGGGACAGGGGGAGATGAGCAGTTCTTC. Translation: CSVKTGTGGDEQFF.

V usage is TRBV9 and J usage is TRBJ2-2; 7 bases map to TRBD2. Germline V gene data show CDR1 as SGDLS and CDR2 as YYNGEE. V was clipped by 0 bases and J by 1 base; unmatched bases: 3. This CDR3 spans 16 amino acids. CDR3 protein: CASSVAKRENTGELFF. CDR3 DNA sequence: TGTGCCAGCAGCGTAGCCAAGCGGGAGAACACCGGGGAGCTGTTTTTT. Full variable domain (remainder filled in from reference TRBV9 and TRBJ2-2): DSGVTQTPKHLITATGQRVTLRCSPRSGDLSVYWYQQSLDQGLQFLIQYYNGEERAKGNILERFSAQQFPDLHSELNLSSLELGDSALYFCASSVAKRENTGELFFGEGSRLTVL.